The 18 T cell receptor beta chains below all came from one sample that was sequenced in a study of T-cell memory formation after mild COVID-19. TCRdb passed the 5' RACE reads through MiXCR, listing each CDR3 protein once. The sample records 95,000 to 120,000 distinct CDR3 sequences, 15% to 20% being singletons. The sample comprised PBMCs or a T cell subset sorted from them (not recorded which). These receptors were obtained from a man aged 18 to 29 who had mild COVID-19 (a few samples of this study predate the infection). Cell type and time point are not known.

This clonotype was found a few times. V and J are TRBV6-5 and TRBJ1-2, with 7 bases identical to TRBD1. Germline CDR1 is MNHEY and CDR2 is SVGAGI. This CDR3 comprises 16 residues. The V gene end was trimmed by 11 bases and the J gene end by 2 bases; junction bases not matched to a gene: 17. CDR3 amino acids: CASVRAGGLSNYGYTF. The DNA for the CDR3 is TGTGCCTCCGTCAGGGCAGGGGGACTATCAAACTATGGCTACACCTTC.

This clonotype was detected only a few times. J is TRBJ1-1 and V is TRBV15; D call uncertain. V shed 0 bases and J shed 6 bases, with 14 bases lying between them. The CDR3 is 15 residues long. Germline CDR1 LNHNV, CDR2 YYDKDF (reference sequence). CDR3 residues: CATSRDLGKDSEAFF. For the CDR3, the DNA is TGTGCCACCAGCAGAGATCTGGGAAAGGATTCTGAAGCTTTCTTT.

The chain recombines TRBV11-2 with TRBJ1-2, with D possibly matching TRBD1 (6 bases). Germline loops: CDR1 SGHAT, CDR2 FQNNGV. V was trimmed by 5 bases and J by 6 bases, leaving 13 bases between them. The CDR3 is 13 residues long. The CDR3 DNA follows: TGTGCCAGCAGCCAGAGGGGGGCGCATGGCTACACCTTC. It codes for CASSQRGAHGYTF.

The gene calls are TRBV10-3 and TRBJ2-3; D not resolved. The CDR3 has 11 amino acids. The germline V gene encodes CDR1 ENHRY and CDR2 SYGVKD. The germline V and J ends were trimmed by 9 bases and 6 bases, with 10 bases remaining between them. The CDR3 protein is CAIRVSDTQYF. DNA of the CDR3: TGTGCCATTAGGGTGTCCGATACGCAGTATTTT.

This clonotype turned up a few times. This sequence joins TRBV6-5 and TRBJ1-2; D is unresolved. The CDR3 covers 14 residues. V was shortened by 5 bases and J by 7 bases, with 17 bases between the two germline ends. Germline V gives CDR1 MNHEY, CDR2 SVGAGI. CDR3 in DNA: TGTGCCAGCAGTAGCGTCCTGGGAGGACTTGGCTACACCTTC. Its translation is CASSSVLGGLGYTF.

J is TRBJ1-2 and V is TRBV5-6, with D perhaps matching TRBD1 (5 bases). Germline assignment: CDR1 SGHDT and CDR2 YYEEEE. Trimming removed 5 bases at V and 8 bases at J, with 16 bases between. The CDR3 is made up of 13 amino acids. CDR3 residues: CASSRGRGRGYTF. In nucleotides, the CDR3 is TGTGCCAGCAGTCGTGGGAGGGGCCGCGGCTACACCTTC.

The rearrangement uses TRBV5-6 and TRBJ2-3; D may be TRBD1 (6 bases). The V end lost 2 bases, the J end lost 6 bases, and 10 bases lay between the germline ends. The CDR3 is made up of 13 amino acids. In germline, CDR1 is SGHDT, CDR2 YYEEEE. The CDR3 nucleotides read TGTGCCAGCAGCTTACATCAGGGGGATACGCAGTATTTT. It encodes CASSLHQGDTQYF.

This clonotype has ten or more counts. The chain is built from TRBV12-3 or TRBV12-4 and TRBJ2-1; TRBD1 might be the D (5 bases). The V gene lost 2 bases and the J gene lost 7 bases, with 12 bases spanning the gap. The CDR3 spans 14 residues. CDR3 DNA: TGTGCCAGCAGTTTACCCCAGGGTGCGAATGAGCAGTTCTTC. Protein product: CASSLPQGANEQFF.

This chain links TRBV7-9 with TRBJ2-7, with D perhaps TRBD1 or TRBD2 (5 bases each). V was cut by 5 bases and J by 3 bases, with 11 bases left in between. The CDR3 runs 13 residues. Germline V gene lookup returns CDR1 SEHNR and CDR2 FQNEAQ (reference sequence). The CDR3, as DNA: TGTGCCAGCAGCACGGGACGGAGCTACGAGCAGTACTTC. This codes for CASSTGRSYEQYF.

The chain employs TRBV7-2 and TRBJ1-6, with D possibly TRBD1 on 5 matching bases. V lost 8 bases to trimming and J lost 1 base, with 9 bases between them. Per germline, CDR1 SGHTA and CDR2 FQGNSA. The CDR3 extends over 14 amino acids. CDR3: CASRGTSYNSPLHF. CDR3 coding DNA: TGTGCCAGCCGGGGGACGTCCTATAATTCACCCCTCCACTTT. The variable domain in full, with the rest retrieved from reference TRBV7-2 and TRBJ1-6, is GAGVSQSPSNKVTEKGKDVELRCDPISGHTALYWYRQSLGQGLEFLIYFQGNSAPDKSGLPSDRFSAERTGGSVSTLTIQRTQQEDSAVYLCASRGTSYNSPLHFGNGTRLTVT.

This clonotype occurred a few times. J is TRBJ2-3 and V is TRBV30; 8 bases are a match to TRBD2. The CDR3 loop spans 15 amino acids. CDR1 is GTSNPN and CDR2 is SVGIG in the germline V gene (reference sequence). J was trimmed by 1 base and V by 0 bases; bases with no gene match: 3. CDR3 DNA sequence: TGTGCCTGGAGTGTACGGACTAGCCGCACAGATACGCAGTATTTT. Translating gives CAWSVRTSRTDTQYF.

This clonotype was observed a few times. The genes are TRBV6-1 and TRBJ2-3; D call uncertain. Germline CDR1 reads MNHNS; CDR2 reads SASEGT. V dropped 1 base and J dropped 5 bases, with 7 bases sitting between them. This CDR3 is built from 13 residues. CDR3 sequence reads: CASSEGAGDTQYF. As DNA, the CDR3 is TGTGCCAGCAGTGAAGGCGCAGGAGATACGCAGTATTTT.

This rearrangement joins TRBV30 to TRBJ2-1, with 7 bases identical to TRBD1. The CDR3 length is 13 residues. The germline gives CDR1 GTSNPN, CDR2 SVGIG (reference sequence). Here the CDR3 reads CASPGQLYNEQFF. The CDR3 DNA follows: TGTGCATCGCCGGGACAGTTGTACAATGAGCAGTTCTTC. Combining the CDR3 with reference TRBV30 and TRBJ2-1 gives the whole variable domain SQTIHQWPATLVQPVGSPLSLECTVEGTSNPNLYWYRQAAGRGLQLLFYSVGIGQISSEVPQNLSASRPQDRQFILSSKKLLLSDSGFYLCASPGQLYNEQFFGPGTRLTVL.

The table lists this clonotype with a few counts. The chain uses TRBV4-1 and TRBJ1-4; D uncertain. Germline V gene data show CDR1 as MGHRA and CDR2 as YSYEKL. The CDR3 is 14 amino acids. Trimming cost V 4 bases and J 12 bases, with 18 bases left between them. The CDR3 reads CASSPVDGEWELFF. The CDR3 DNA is TGCGCCAGCAGCCCCGTGGACGGCGAATGGGAACTGTTTTTT.

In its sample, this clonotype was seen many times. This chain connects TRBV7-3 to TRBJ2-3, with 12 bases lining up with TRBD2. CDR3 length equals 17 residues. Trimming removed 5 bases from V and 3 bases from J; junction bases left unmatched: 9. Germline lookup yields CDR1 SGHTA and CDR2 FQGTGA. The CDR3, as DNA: TGTGCCAGCAGCCCGCGACTAGCGGGGGATCGGACAGATACGCAGTATTTT. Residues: CASSPRLAGDRTDTQYF.

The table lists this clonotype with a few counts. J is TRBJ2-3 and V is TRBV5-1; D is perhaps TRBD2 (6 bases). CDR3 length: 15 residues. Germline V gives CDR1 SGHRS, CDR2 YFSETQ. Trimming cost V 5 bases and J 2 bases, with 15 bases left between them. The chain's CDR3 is CASRTLADPTDTQYF. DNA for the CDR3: TGCGCCAGCAGGACTTTAGCGGATCCCACAGATACGCAGTATTTT. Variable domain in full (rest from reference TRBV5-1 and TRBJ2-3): KAGVTQTPRYLIKTRGQQVTLSCSPISGHRSVSWYQQTPGQGLQFLFEYFSETQRNKGNFPGRFSGRQFSNSRSEMNVSTLELGDSALYLCASRTLADPTDTQYFGPGTRLTVL.

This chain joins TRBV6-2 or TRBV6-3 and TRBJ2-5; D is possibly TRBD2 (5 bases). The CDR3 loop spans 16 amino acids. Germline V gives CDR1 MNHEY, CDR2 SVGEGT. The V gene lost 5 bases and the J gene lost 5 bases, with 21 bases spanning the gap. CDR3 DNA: TGTGCCAGCAGTCCCGGGCTAGCCAGCTTCCGGGAGACCCAGTACTTC. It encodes CASSPGLASFRETQYF.

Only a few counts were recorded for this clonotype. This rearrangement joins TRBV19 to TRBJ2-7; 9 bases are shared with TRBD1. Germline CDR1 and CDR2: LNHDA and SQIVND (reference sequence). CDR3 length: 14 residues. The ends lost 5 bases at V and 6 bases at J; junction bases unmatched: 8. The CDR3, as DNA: TGTGCCAGTAGTGAACAGGGGGCGGCCCTCGAGCAGTACTTC. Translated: CASSEQGAALEQYF.